This T cell receptor beta chain was identified during a study of graft-versus-host responses after intestinal transplantation. Study-level information: As for transplant type, recipients had multivisceral, liver-intestinal, or isolated intestinal grafts. Recipients were all induced with anti-thymocyte globulin, then given tacrolimus and steroids for about three years.

General observations from the study: Some patients had graft-donor T cell macrochimerism, and their allografts showed high graft-versus-host to host-versus-graft clonal ratios.

Sequencing used immunoSEQ multiplex PCR; TCRdb keeps in-frame clones, though not all of them. The sample yields some 40,000 clones, approximately 95% seen once. Note on this clone: Its antigen is as yet unknown.

V was pared by 0 bases and J by 6 bases, with 15 bases of the junction left unmatched. The CDR3 totals 19 residues. Per the germline V gene, CDR1 is LGHNA and CDR2 is YNFKEQ. This TCR derives from a human patient who received an intestinal transplant, so some T cells may come from the graft donor. This material consisted of PBMCs, taken approximately 740 days after intestinal transplantation. The V call is TRBV4-2, the J call TRBJ2-2; 8 bases fit TRBD2. As DNA, the CDR3 is TGTGCCAGCAGCCAAGAAGCGATCCGGGAGCTAGCGGGTTCCGGGGAGCTGTTTTTT. It translates to CASSQEAIRELAGSGELFF.